The 25 T cell receptor beta chains listed next were all sequenced from one sample in a study of cytomegalovirus exposure and HLA in healthy donors. Vbeta (60) and Jbeta (13) primers were used in the PCR. The table came from immunoSEQ multiplex PCR; TCRdb's copy has only in-frame clones and leaves some out. In the table there are about 110,000 clones, roughly 80% of which are singletons. The source material was PBMCs. Receptor source: a man aged 25 to 40 in good health and CMV-seropositive.

In DNA, the CDR3 is TGTGCCTGGAGTGACCTCGGAGAGCCCCAGCATTTT. It specifies CAWSDLGEPQHF. The chain joins TRBV30 to TRBJ1-5; D not certain. Trimming stripped 1 base from V and 8 bases from J, with 9 bases between. Germline V lookup: CDR1 GTSNPN, CDR2 SVGIG (reference sequence). The CDR3 covers 12 residues.

This chain uses TRBV18 with TRBJ1-1; 8 bases map to TRBD1. This CDR3 region has 12 residues. V was pared by 6 bases and J by 7 bases, with 4 bases of the junction left unmatched. The germline CDR1 and CDR2 sequences are KGHSH and LQKENI. As DNA, the CDR3 is TGTGCCAGCTCCCCGACAGGGGATGAAGCTTTCTTT. Amino acids: CASSPTGDEAFF.

The chain carries TRBV7-9 and TRBJ2-7; 12 positions match TRBD2. The CDR3 runs to 18 residues. Trimming took 5 bases from V and 1 from J; bases not matched to a gene: 12. CDR1 is SEHNR and CDR2 is FQNEAQ in the germline V gene (reference sequence). The CDR3 coding sequence is TGTGCCAGCAGCGATACAACTAGCGGGGGGCTAAAATCCTACGAGCAGTACTTC. It translates to CASSDTTSGGLKSYEQYF.

The genes are TRBV30 and TRBJ1-2, with D perhaps matching TRBD1 (6 bases). Between the trimmed V and J ends, which lost 1 base and 7 bases, there was a span of 13 bases. The CDR3 has 13 amino acids. The germline V gene encodes CDR1 GTSNPN and CDR2 SVGIG (reference sequence). The CDR3 DNA reads as TGTGCCTGGAGTGGGGGGCAGGGTAGTGGCTACACCTTC. It specifies CAWSGGQGSGYTF. Drawing the rest from reference TRBV30 and TRBJ1-2, the complete variable domain is SQTIHQWPATLVQPVGSPLSLECTVEGTSNPNLYWYRQAAGRGLQLLFYSVGIGQISSEVPQNLSASRPQDRQFILSSKKLLLSDSGFYLCAWSGGQGSGYTFGSGTRLTVV.

V usage is TRBV5-1 and J usage is TRBJ1-4; 7 bases are shared with TRBD1. Losses at the gene ends were 1 base for V and 4 bases for J; bases not matched to a gene: 1. CDR3 length equals 14 residues. Germline CDR1 reads SGHRS; CDR2 reads YFSETQ. CDR3 region: CASSLTGDNEKLFF. The DNA of the CDR3 is TGCGCCAGCAGCTTGACAGGGGATAATGAAAAACTGTTTTTT.

V and J are TRBV18 and TRBJ2-5, with a weak D call TRBD1 (5 bases). V dropped 3 bases and J dropped 2 bases, with 10 bases sitting between them. Germline V gene data show CDR1 as KGHSH and CDR2 as LQKENI. The CDR3 runs 14 residues. This CDR3 is CASSPGRAQETQYF. CDR3 coding DNA: TGTGCCAGCTCACCGGGCAGGGCTCAAGAGACCCAGTACTTC.

About this clone itself: The same CDR3 arises from other DNA sequences in this sample as well. The chain is built from TRBV6-4 and TRBJ1-1; D possibly corresponds to TRBD1 (5 bases). Germline CDR1 MRHNA, CDR2 SNTAGT. The ends were cut back, 0 bases at V and 5 bases at J, with 10 bases in the middle. The CDR3 has 14 residues. This chain's CDR3 is CASSDSSRATEAFF. The CDR3 coding sequence is TGTGCCAGCAGTGACTCCAGCAGGGCGACTGAAGCTTTCTTT.

The chain combines TRBV19 with TRBJ2-5; 10 nucleotides line up with TRBD1. In germline, CDR1 is LNHDA, CDR2 SQIVND (reference sequence). V was pared by 6 bases and J by 5 bases, with 9 bases of the junction left unmatched. CDR3 size: 15 residues. CDR3 bases: TGTGCCAGTAGCGGTTGGACAGGGGGTATGGAGACCCAGTACTTC. Protein sequence: CASSGWTGGMETQYF.

This rearrangement joins TRBV5-1 to TRBJ2-3, with D perhaps TRBD2 (6 bases). Looked up from germline, CDR1 is SGHRS and CDR2 is YFSETQ. Trimming removed 6 bases from V and 5 bases from J, with 19 bases in between. The CDR3 is made up of 15 amino acids. Written as DNA, the CDR3 is TGCGCCAGCAACCCTGGGACTCCCCGGCGAGATACGCAGTATTTT. It specifies CASNPGTPRRDTQYF.

J is TRBJ1-4 and V is TRBV5-8; D is perhaps TRBD1 (6 bases). Germline assignment: CDR1 SGHTS and CDR2 YDEGEE. CDR3 length equals 17 residues. Trimming took 3 bases from V and 0 from J, leaving 15 bases between them. CDR3 coding DNA: TGTGCCAGCAGCTCCCTAGGGACAAGCGCAACTAATGAAAAACTGTTTTTT. Translating it yields CASSSLGTSATNEKLFF.

The V and J genes are TRBV4-1 and TRBJ1-2; a weak D match, TRBD1 (5 bases). This CDR3 spans 16 amino acids. Germline CDR1 reads MGHRA; CDR2 reads YSYEKL. Trimming removed 0 bases from V and 7 bases from J, with 18 bases in between. The CDR3 region is CASSQEEVRAAVGYTF. The DNA for the CDR3 is TGCGCCAGCAGCCAAGAGGAAGTCAGGGCGGCGGTTGGCTACACCTTC.

The chain is built from TRBV9 and TRBJ1-2; TRBD1 agrees at 7 bases. V lost 5 bases to trimming and J lost 6 bases; unmatched junction nucleotides: 4. The germline gives CDR1 SGDLS, CDR2 YYNGEE. CDR3 length: 12 amino acids. The CDR3 loop reads CASRAGTDGYTF. The CDR3 coding sequence is TGTGCCAGCAGGGCCGGGACAGATGGCTACACCTTC.

This clone was observed a single time. The chain recombines TRBV7-6 with TRBJ2-7, with D perhaps matching TRBD2 (6 bases). Trimming cost V 8 bases and J 1 base, with 18 bases left between them. The CDR3 spans 15 residues. Germline V lookup: CDR1 SGHVS, CDR2 FNYEAQ. The CDR3 spells CASGTRGGPSYEQYF. CDR3 DNA sequence: TGTGCCAGCGGTACTCGGGGAGGCCCATCCTACGAGCAGTACTTC.

The chain employs TRBV7-6 and TRBJ1-1, with 10 nucleotides matching TRBD1. Germline V CDR1 and CDR2: SGHVS, FNYEAQ. This CDR3 has 15 amino acids. The trim removed 5 bases at V and 6 bases at J, leaving 9 bases unmatched. Here the CDR3 DNA reads TGTGCCAGCAGCCCGTCCCGGGACAGGGGCCCTGAAGCTTTCTTT. Its translation: CASSPSRDRGPEAFF.

The V and J genes are TRBV6-5 and TRBJ1-1; TRBD1 agrees at 9 bases. J gave up 13 bases and V 0 bases, and 6 bases lay outside the gene matches. The length of the CDR3 is 13 residues. Germline CDR1 reads MNHEY; CDR2 reads SVGAGI. The CDR3 nucleotides are TGTGCCAGCAGTTACTCCGGGACAGGGCGGGATTTCTTT. It is translated as CASSYSGTGRDFF.

V usage is TRBV5-4 and J usage is TRBJ1-2, with D hard to call. From germline, CDR1 is SGHNT and CDR2 YYREEE (reference sequence). The CDR3 length is 17 residues. The germline V and J ends were trimmed by 0 bases and 3 bases, with 18 bases remaining between them. The CDR3 DNA reads TGTGCCAGCAGCTTGGGATTAGAGACGAGGGCTGACTATGGCTACACCTTC. It specifies CASSLGLETRADYGYTF.

This clone has only a few counts. V gene TRBV18 combines with J gene TRBJ1-1; D is undetermined. This CDR3 spans 12 amino acids. Trimming took off 2 bases at V and 5 bases at J, with 6 bases between the two ends. From germline, CDR1 is KGHSH and CDR2 LQKENI. CDR3 sequence reads: CASSPTRTEAFF. The CDR3 region has the DNA TGTGCCAGCTCACCAACCAGGACTGAAGCTTTCTTT.

The chain uses TRBV2 and TRBJ1-6, with 8 bases aligning to TRBD1. Per germline, CDR1 SNHLY and CDR2 FYNNEI. Trimming took 9 bases from V and 6 from J; bases not matched to a gene: 16. The CDR3 consists of 17 residues. Written as DNA, the CDR3 is TGTGCCAGTTACCGGTTGGGGACGGACAGGGCTAATTCACCCCTCCACTTT. As protein: CASYRLGTDRANSPLHF.

The chain has TRBV7-2 and TRBJ1-5; no clear D. CDR1 and CDR2 from the germline V gene are SGHTA and FQGNSA. V gave up 3 bases and J gave up 7 bases, with 10 bases separating them. The CDR3 has 13 residues. CDR3 sequence reads: CASSFAKWQPQHF. Written as DNA, the CDR3 is TGTGCCAGCAGCTTTGCGAAATGGCAGCCCCAGCATTTT.

The J gene is TRBJ2-2, the V gene TRBV5-4; D is uncertain. Looked up from germline, CDR1 is SGHNT and CDR2 is YYREEE (reference sequence). V shed 4 bases and J shed 2 bases, with 12 bases lying between them. CDR3 length equals 15 residues. The CDR3 is CASSQVVPNTGELFF. In nucleotides, the CDR3 is TGTGCCAGCAGCCAAGTAGTCCCTAACACCGGGGAGCTGTTTTTT. Combining the CDR3 with reference TRBV5-4 and TRBJ2-2 gives the whole variable domain ETGVTQSPTHLIKTRGQQVTLRCSSQSGHNTVSWYQQALGQGPQFIFQYYREEENGRGNFPPRFSGLQFPNYSSELNVNALELDDSALYLCASSQVVPNTGELFFGEGSRLTVL.

The rearrangement uses TRBV5-1 and TRBJ2-5; possible D gene TRBD1, 6 bases. V shed 0 bases and J shed 11 bases, with 20 bases lying between them. Looked up from germline, CDR1 is SGHRS and CDR2 is YFSETQ. This CDR3 has 15 residues. CDR3 coding DNA: TGCGCCAGCAGCTTGGGCCCCCCAGGGGCGTCTGCGCAGTACTTC. Its translation: CASSLGPPGASAQYF.

V gene TRBV5-1 combines with J gene TRBJ1-2; D gene uncertain. The CDR3 sequence is 13 residues long. The germline V gene encodes CDR1 SGHRS and CDR2 YFSETQ. Trimming removed 4 bases at V and 0 bases at J, with 7 bases between. The CDR3 bases are TGCGCCAGCAGCCCGGGTGCTAACTATGGCTACACCTTC. It specifies CASSPGANYGYTF. Based on the CDR3 plus reference TRBV5-1 and TRBJ1-2, the full variable domain is KAGVTQTPRYLIKTRGQQVTLSCSPISGHRSVSWYQQTPGQGLQFLFEYFSETQRNKGNFPGRFSGRQFSNSRSEMNVSTLELGDSALYLCASSPGANYGYTFGSGTRLTVV.

The chain links TRBV10-2 to TRBJ2-1; D is possibly TRBD2 (6 bases). V was trimmed by 11 bases and J by 10 bases, leaving 12 bases between them. CDR3 size: 10 residues. The germline V gene encodes CDR1 WSHSY and CDR2 SAAADI. The CDR3: CASSGGEQFF. DNA of the CDR3: TGCGCCTCATCTGGGGGGGAGCAGTTCTTC.

The chain recombines TRBV5-4 with TRBJ1-6; 8 bases map to TRBD1. This CDR3 is built from 15 residues. J gave up 10 bases and V 4 bases, and 10 bases lay outside the gene matches. Germline assignment: CDR1 SGHNT and CDR2 YYREEE (reference sequence). The CDR3 bases are TGTGCCAGCAGCCCGGACAGGGTTGCACGCTCACCCCTCCACTTT. Encoded protein: CASSPDRVARSPLHF.

The V and J genes are TRBV29-1 and TRBJ1-1, with D unclear. The CDR3 covers 12 residues. CDR1 is SQVTM, CDR2 ANQGSEA, per germline. Trimming took 3 bases from V and 1 from J, leaving 6 bases between them. The chain's CDR3 is CSVETQNTEAFF. CDR3 in DNA: TGCAGCGTTGAGACACAGAACACTGAAGCTTTCTTT.